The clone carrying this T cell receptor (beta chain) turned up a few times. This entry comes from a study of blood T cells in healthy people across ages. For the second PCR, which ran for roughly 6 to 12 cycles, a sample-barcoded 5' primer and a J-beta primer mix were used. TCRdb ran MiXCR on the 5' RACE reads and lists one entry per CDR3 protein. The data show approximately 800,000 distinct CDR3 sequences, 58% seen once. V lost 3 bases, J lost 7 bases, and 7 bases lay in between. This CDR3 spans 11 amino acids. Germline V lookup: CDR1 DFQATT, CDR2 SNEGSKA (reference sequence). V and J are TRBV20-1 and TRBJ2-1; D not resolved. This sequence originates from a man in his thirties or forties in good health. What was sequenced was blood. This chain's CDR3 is CSARWGNEQFF. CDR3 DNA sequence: TGCAGTGCTAGGTGGGGAAATGAGCAGTTCTTC.